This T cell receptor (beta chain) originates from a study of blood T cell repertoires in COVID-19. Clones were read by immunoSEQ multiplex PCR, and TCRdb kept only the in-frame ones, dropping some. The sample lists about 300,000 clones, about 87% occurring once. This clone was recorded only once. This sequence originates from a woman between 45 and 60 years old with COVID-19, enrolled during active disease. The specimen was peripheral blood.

CDR3 protein: CAWTLAGRYEQYF. The CDR3 coding sequence is TGTGCCTGGACTCTAGCGGGTAGATACGAGCAGTACTTC. The chain combines TRBV30 with TRBJ2-7; TRBD2 matches at 8 bases. Germline CDR1 GTSNPN, CDR2 SVGIG (reference sequence). The trim removed 4 bases at V and 4 bases at J, leaving 6 bases unmatched. The CDR3 is made up of 13 amino acids.